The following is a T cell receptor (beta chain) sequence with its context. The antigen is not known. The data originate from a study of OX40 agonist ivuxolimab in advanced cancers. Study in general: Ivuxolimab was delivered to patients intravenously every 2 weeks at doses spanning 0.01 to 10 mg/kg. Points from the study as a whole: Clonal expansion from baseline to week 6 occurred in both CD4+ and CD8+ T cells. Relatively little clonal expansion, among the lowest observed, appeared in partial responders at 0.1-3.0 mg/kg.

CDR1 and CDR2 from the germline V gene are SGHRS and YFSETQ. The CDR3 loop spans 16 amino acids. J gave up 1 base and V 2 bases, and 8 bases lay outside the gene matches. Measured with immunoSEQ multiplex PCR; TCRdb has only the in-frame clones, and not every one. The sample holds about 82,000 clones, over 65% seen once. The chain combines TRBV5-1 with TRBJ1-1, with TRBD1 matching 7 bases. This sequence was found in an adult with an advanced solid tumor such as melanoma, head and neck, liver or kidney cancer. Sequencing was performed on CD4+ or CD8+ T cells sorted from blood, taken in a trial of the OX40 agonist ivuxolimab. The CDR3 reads CASSFREGARNTEAFF. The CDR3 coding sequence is TGCGCCAGCAGCTTTCGGGAGGGGGCGCGGAACACTGAAGCTTTCTTT.